The clone carrying this TCR beta chain showed up many times. What it binds is not known. This entry is derived from a study of early T cells in non-severe SARS-CoV-2 infection. TCRdb called the 5' RACE reads again in MiXCR, with one record for every CDR3 protein. The sample includes 30,000 to 35,000 distinct CDR3 sequences, 6% to 7% of them seen just once. Notes on the study in general: Private and CD4 specificities were missed by VDJdb matching, which favored anti-spike CD8 responses.

The CDR3 is 15 amino acids. Trimming shortened V by 2 bases and J by 6 bases, and 14 bases separated the two germline ends. Germline V gene lookup returns CDR1 LNHDA and CDR2 SQIVND (reference sequence). The sequence was obtained from an adult who was a healthcare worker with PCR-confirmed SARS-CoV-2 infection or an uninfected control (not recorded which). The chain couples TRBV19 to TRBJ2-1, with D possibly called TRBD1 or TRBD2 (5 bases each). The sequencing sample was made of whole blood. CDR3 nucleotides: TGTGCCAGTAGTATATGGGATTCGGGGCTCAATGAGCAGTTCTTC. Protein sequence: CASSIWDSGLNEQFF.